Below, 8 T cell receptor beta chains from the same sample are listed, as sequenced in a study of T-cell reconstitution after alpha-beta-depleted transplantation in children. Preparing the TCRbeta library involved the use of unique molecular identifiers. MiXCR, applied by TCRdb to the PCR reads, yields one record per CDR3 protein. The profile covers hundreds of thousands of distinct CDR3 sequences, with about a sixth appearing a single time and roughly two fifths taken by the ten largest. The sequenced sample was PBMCs, mostly from graft donor cells, obtained 360 days after TCRalphabeta/CD19-depleted stem cell transplant. Receptor source: a male patient between 2 and 10 years old who had a stem cell transplant for acute lymphoblastic leukemia, so the T cells may come from the graft donor.

J is TRBJ1-6 and V is TRBV5-5, with a possible D match to TRBD1 (5 bases). V lost 5 bases and J lost 9, with 15 bases in between. Germline V lookup: CDR1 SGHKS, CDR2 YYEKEE (reference sequence). The CDR3 has 14 amino acids. This chain's CDR3 is CASRRDPGISPLHF. The CDR3 DNA reads TGTGCCAGCAGGCGTGACCCAGGGATTTCACCCCTCCACTTT.

The chain recombines TRBV2 with TRBJ2-2, with TRBD2 matching 11 bases. Trimming removed 0 bases from V and 0 bases from J; junction bases left unmatched: 9. Germline V CDR1 and CDR2: SNHLY, FYNNEI. The CDR3 extends over 20 amino acids. The CDR3 here is CASSEARPSGGFPNTGELFF. The CDR3 DNA is TGTGCCAGCAGTGAAGCCAGGCCTAGCGGGGGGTTCCCGAACACCGGGGAGCTGTTTTTT.

V and J are TRBV10-3 and TRBJ1-2; a possible D gene is TRBD1 (5 bases). Trimming left V 3 bases short and J 3 bases short, with 14 bases between. CDR1 and CDR2 from the germline V gene are ENHRY and SYGVKD. This CDR3 has 15 residues. This CDR3 is CAISEGQGRYYGYTF. Here the CDR3 DNA reads TGTGCCATCAGTGAAGGGCAGGGAAGATACTATGGCTACACCTTC.

This rearrangement joins TRBV28 to TRBJ1-4; no definite D call. The CDR3 is 10 amino acids. V gave up 4 bases and J gave up 7 bases, with 1 base separating them. Per germline, CDR1 MDHEN and CDR2 SYDVKM. CDR3 sequence (DNA): TGTGCCAGCAGTTCTGAAAAACTGTTTTTT. Its translation is CASSSEKLFF.

V is TRBV20-1 and J is TRBJ2-4; the match to TRBD2 covers 16 bases. The CDR3 totals 14 residues. With 0 bases clipped from V and 15 bases from J, the junction kept 5 bases outside the gene matches. Germline V CDR1 and CDR2: DFQATT, SNEGSKA (reference sequence). The CDR3 region has the DNA TGCAGTGCTAGAGAGTGGGGACTAGCGGGAGGGACGTACTTC. Translation: CSAREWGLAGGTYF.

This clonotype was detected only a few times. This rearrangement joins TRBV10-1 to TRBJ2-3; 8 positions match TRBD2. The J segment lost 1 base and the V segment lost 3 bases, leaving 6 bases of the junction unmatched. The CDR3 consists of 16 residues. Germline V gene data show CDR1 as WNHNN and CDR2 as SYGVQD (reference sequence). CDR3 DNA sequence: TGCGCCAGCAGTGACCCGGCGGGGGGCCGCACAGATACGCAGTATTTT. Translating gives CASSDPAGGRTDTQYF.

The rearrangement joins TRBV5-1 to TRBJ2-3, with D tentatively TRBD1 (6 bases). Trimming removed 2 bases from V and 4 bases from J, with 26 bases in between. The CDR3 is made up of 19 amino acids. Germline CDR1 reads SGHRS; CDR2 reads YFSETQ. The CDR3 sequence is CASSFTGTSLGATADTQYF. In nucleotides, the CDR3 is TGCGCCAGCAGCTTTACCGGGACAAGCCTAGGAGCTACGGCAGATACGCAGTATTTT.

The rearrangement uses TRBV28 and TRBJ2-7; D is perhaps TRBD1 or TRBD2 (6 bases each). Germline lookup yields CDR1 MDHEN and CDR2 SYDVKM. The CDR3 runs to 15 residues. V gave up 0 bases and J gave up 4 bases, with 13 bases separating them. CDR3 region: CASSLWFRGRYEQYF. The CDR3 DNA reads as TGTGCCAGCAGTTTATGGTTCCGGGGGCGGTACGAGCAGTACTTC. The full variable domain, its missing parts supplied by reference TRBV28 and TRBJ2-7, is DVKVTQSSRYLVKRTGEKVFLECVQDMDHENMFWYRQDPGLGLRLIYFSYDVKMKEKGDIPEGYSVSREKKERFSLILESASTNQTSMYLCASSLWFRGRYEQYFGPGTRLTVT.